The 22 T cell receptor beta chains reported below all come from one sample, sequenced in a study (dated by TCRdb to 2014 to 2015). Library method: 5' RACE. These reads were obtained on an Illumina MiSeq. TCRdb handled the public reads itself, with Q25 trimming in fastp and clone calling in MiXCR, and kept productive beta chains. Every entry covers one CDR3 protein and lists the most common genes and DNA from its rows. This sample lists approximately 23,000 distinct CDR3 sequences; about 29% were detected once. Of the sample, 2.2% falls within the top ten clones. Sequencing was done on a sample of tumor-infiltrating naive CD4+ T cells sorted from the breast tumor. In the paper's terms, the cell subset or site label means: naive CD4+ T cells, CD4+CD45RA+CD25-. All receptors derive from a female donor with breast cancer.

About this clonotype itself: The CDR3 does not close with the conserved phenylalanine or tryptophan, likely indicating a read error. The DNA is omitted, as the CDR3 cannot be located on it reliably, and the CDR3 follows TCRdb's listing. The rearrangement joins TRBV5-1 to TRBJ2-1. Looked up from germline, CDR1 is SGHRS and CDR2 is YFSETQ. 13 amino acids form the CDR3, both terminal residues included. CDR3 sequence: CASSFGLTNEQVV.

This clonotype was seen only once. The germline gene is not matched at one end of the junction; a read error may be the cause. The chain carries TRBV25-1 and TRBJ2-7, with D perhaps being TRBD1 or TRBD2 (6 bases each). Looked up from germline, CDR1 is MGHDK and CDR2 is SYGVNS. The CDR3 is 16 residues long. The CDR3, as DNA: TGTGCCAGCAGGGAATTAGATGAGGGGGGCTTGTACGGGCAGTACTTC. It specifies CASRELDEGGLYGQYF.

In its sample, this clonotype was seen many times. The chain joins TRBV20-1 to TRBJ2-1; 7 nucleotides agree with TRBD1. Germline CDR1 is DFQATT and CDR2 is SNEGSKA (reference sequence). The junction had 5 bases not matched to a gene; V was cut back by 6 bases and J by 6 bases. The CDR3 loop spans 12 amino acids. CDR3 DNA sequence: TGCAGTGCGGAAGGACAGGTCAATGAGCAGTTCTTC. This sequence encodes CSAEGQVNEQFF.

This clonotype came up a few times. This chain uses TRBV20-1 with TRBJ2-4; possible D gene TRBD2, 6 bases. The V end lost 3 bases, the J end lost 0 bases, and 9 bases lay between the germline ends. CDR3 size: 14 residues. Germline V gene lookup returns CDR1 DFQATT and CDR2 SNEGSKA (reference sequence). The CDR3 here is CSARAGLAKNIQYF. The CDR3 bases are TGCAGTGCTAGGGCGGGGTTAGCCAAAAACATTCAGTACTTC.

The rearrangement joins TRBV7-2 to TRBJ1-1; 9 bases map to TRBD1. V shed 5 bases, J shed 1 base, and the junction held 14 bases outside the gene matches. The CDR3 loop spans 18 amino acids. The V gene's germline CDR1 is SGHTA and CDR2 FQGNSA. For the CDR3, the DNA is TGTGCCAGCAGCCCTAGAGGGGGGACAGGGTGGGGGAACACTGAAGCTTTCTTT. Protein: CASSPRGGTGWGNTEAFF.

In this sample, this clonotype is medium-sized. The rearrangement joins TRBV7-2 to TRBJ2-1, with 12 bases identical to TRBD2. The CDR3 spans 16 residues. The ends lost 5 bases at V and 4 bases at J; junction bases unmatched: 6. Germline assignment: CDR1 SGHTA and CDR2 FQGNSA. This chain's CDR3 is CASSPRTSGMYNEQFF. CDR3 nucleotides: TGTGCCAGCAGCCCTCGGACTAGCGGGATGTACAATGAGCAGTTCTTC. Supplemented by reference TRBV7-2 and TRBJ2-1, the full variable domain reads GAGVSQSPSNKVTEKGKDVELRCDPISGHTALYWYRQSLGQGLEFLIYFQGNSAPDKSGLPSDRFSAERTGGSVSTLTIQRTQQEDSAVYLCASSPRTSGMYNEQFFGPGTRLTVL.

This clonotype was recorded a few times. The J gene is TRBJ2-3, the V gene TRBV20-1, with a weak D call TRBD1 (6 bases). The CDR3 loop spans 16 amino acids. Trimming left V 5 bases short and J 0 bases short, with 18 bases between. The V gene's germline CDR1 is DFQATT and CDR2 SNEGSKA (reference sequence). The CDR3 sequence: CSASGDESSSTDTQYF. The CDR3 DNA follows: TGCAGTGCTTCAGGGGACGAAAGCTCTAGCACAGATACGCAGTATTTT.

This clonotype was seen a handful of times. V gene TRBV7-3 combines with J gene TRBJ1-1; no definite D call. The V gene lost 5 bases and the J gene lost 3 bases, with 13 bases spanning the gap. In germline, CDR1 is SGHTA, CDR2 FQGTGA. The CDR3 is 14 amino acids. Here the CDR3 DNA reads TGTGCCAGCAGCCCCCAGTCAGTGGACACTGAAGCTTTCTTT. Its protein is CASSPQSVDTEAFF.

This rearrangement joins TRBV20-1 to TRBJ1-1, with 9 bases matching TRBD1. Germline trimming cut 6 bases from V and 0 bases from J; bases unmatched to any gene: 8. The CDR3 sequence is 15 residues long. Germline-derived CDR1 and CDR2 are DFQATT and SNEGSKA (reference sequence). CDR3 in amino acids: CSADRGGEVNTEAFF. CDR3 sequence (DNA): TGCAGTGCCGACAGGGGGGGGGAAGTGAACACTGAAGCTTTCTTT.

The genes are TRBV12-3 or TRBV12-4 and TRBJ2-3; TRBD2 matches 7 bases. CDR3 length: 17 residues. The trim removed 6 bases at V and 4 bases at J, leaving 16 bases unmatched. CDR3 amino acids: CASRPAVRGGRADTQYF. Written as DNA, the CDR3 is TGTGCCAGCAGGCCCGCCGTAAGGGGCGGGAGAGCAGATACGCAGTATTTT.

The sample holds many counts of this clonotype. The rearrangement links TRBV7-3 to TRBJ2-1; D remains ambiguous. The CDR3 has 13 amino acids. V dropped 4 bases and J dropped 8 bases, with 12 bases sitting between them. Germline CDR1 and CDR2: SGHTA and FQGTGA. DNA of the CDR3: TGTGCCAGCAGCTCCGGTTTTGTCGATGAGCAGTTCTTC. This encodes CASSSGFVDEQFF.

Relative to its sample, this clonotype is medium-sized. This chain connects TRBV20-1 to TRBJ1-5, with D possibly TRBD1 on 5 matching bases. This CDR3 comprises 15 residues. In germline, CDR1 is DFQATT, CDR2 SNEGSKA (reference sequence). Trimming left V 5 bases short and J 0 bases short, with 14 bases between. Here the CDR3 reads CSAPVGQNSNQPQHF. The CDR3 nucleotides are TGCAGTGCTCCGGTGGGGCAAAATAGCAATCAGCCCCAGCATTTT.

This clonotype was counted only a few times. The rearrangement joins TRBV6-5 to TRBJ1-2; no reliable D call. Germline V gene data show CDR1 as MNHEY and CDR2 as SVGAGI. V was clipped by 4 bases and J by 0 bases, with 6 bases between them. There are 13 residues in the CDR3. CDR3 region: CASSFTANYGYTF. The CDR3, as DNA: TGTGCCAGCAGTTTTACAGCTAACTATGGCTACACCTTC.

The chain employs TRBV6-6 and TRBJ2-3; TRBD1 aligns across 7 bases. The V segment lost 8 bases and the J segment 8 bases; nucleotides outside the gene matches: 16. This CDR3 is built from 15 residues. Germline V gene sequence: CDR1 MNHNY, CDR2 SVGAGI (reference sequence). The CDR3 is CASGDSTDTGGTQYF. The CDR3 DNA follows: TGTGCCAGCGGGGACAGCACAGATACTGGCGGTACGCAGTATTTT.

This chain connects TRBV20-1 to TRBJ1-1; no firm D call. Germline V gives CDR1 DFQATT, CDR2 SNEGSKA (reference sequence). There are 12 residues in the CDR3. Trimming took 7 bases from V and 1 from J, leaving 10 bases between them. CDR3 coding DNA: TGCAGTGTTTGGGGTAGGAACACTGAAGCTTTCTTT. Translated: CSVWGRNTEAFF.

This clonotype was counted many times. J is TRBJ1-3 and V is TRBV14; D possibly corresponds to TRBD1 (6 bases). V gave up 3 bases and J gave up 2 bases, with 11 bases separating them. This CDR3 spans 15 amino acids. Germline V gene lookup returns CDR1 SGHDN and CDR2 FVKESK. The CDR3 spells CASSHRGSAGNTIYF. The DNA for the CDR3 is TGTGCCAGCAGCCACAGGGGTTCGGCTGGAAACACCATATATTTT.

Points on this clonotype: At one of its ends the junction is not consistent with the germline gene, which may arise from a read error. The V gene is TRBV9, the J gene TRBJ1-3; no clear D. Germline V gene lookup returns CDR1 SGDLS and CDR2 YYNGEE. The CDR3 loop spans 14 amino acids. DNA of the CDR3: TGTGCCAGCAGTGTGGGAAACTCTGGAAACACCTTATATTTT. Protein product: CASSVGNSGNTLYF. The full variable domain, its missing parts supplied by reference TRBV9 and TRBJ1-3, is DSGVTQTPKHLITATGQRVTLRCSPRSGDLSVYWYQQSLDQGLQFLIQYYNGEERAKGNILERFSAQQFPDLHSELNLSSLELGDSALYFCASSVGNSGNTLYFGEGSWLTVV.

Within the sample, this clonotype is medium-sized (0.01 to 0.1%). The chain employs TRBV5-1 and TRBJ1-2, with a tentative D call TRBD1 (5 bases). The germline V gene has CDR1 SGHRS and CDR2 YFSETQ. Trimming cost V 0 bases and J 4 bases, with 10 bases left between them. The CDR3 extends over 14 amino acids. The CDR3 loop reads CASSLDGDSYGYTF. The DNA for the CDR3 is TGCGCCAGCAGCTTGGACGGGGACTCCTATGGCTACACCTTC. Supplemented by reference TRBV5-1 and TRBJ1-2, the full variable domain reads KAGVTQTPRYLIKTRGQQVTLSCSPISGHRSVSWYQQTPGQGLQFLFEYFSETQRNKGNFPGRFSGRQFSNSRSEMNVSTLELGDSALYLCASSLDGDSYGYTFGSGTRLTVV.

In its sample, this clonotype was seen many times. The V gene is TRBV24-1, the J gene TRBJ1-2; 7 nucleotides line up with TRBD1. The CDR3 has 13 residues. Germline V gives CDR1 KGHDR, CDR2 SFDVKD. V lost 4 bases to trimming and J lost 8 bases; unmatched junction nucleotides: 6. CDR3 residues: CATSDNRGRGYTF. The CDR3 coding sequence is TGTGCCACCAGTGACAACAGGGGTCGCGGCTACACCTTC.

The rearrangement uses TRBV12-3 or TRBV12-4 and TRBJ2-1, with D tentatively TRBD2 (6 bases). Trimming shortened V by 5 bases and J by 14 bases, and 22 bases separated the two germline ends. The CDR3 length is 14 residues. The CDR3 protein is CASSLTVGGIREFF. DNA for the CDR3: TGTGCCAGCAGTCTTACGGTGGGAGGCATCAGGGAGTTCTTC.

About this clonotype: A much larger clone lies one base from this, so it may be a read error. This chain links TRBV5-5 with TRBJ1-2, with TRBD1 identical over 7 bases. Germline loops: CDR1 SGHKS, CDR2 YYEKEE (reference sequence). The CDR3 spans 13 residues. The CDR3 DNA sequence: TGTGCCGGCAGCCAGGGGGGCAGCTATGGCTACACCTTC. It is translated as CAGSQGGSYGYTF.

The chain joins TRBV6-6 to TRBJ1-5, with D maybe TRBD1 (6 bases). V lost 6 bases, J lost 0 bases, and 9 bases lay in between. CDR3 length equals 14 residues. Per the germline V gene, CDR1 is MNHNY and CDR2 is SVGAGI (reference sequence). Here the CDR3 reads CASRDSYSNQPQHF. CDR3 sequence (DNA): TGTGCCAGCAGGGACAGTTATAGCAATCAGCCCCAGCATTTT.